This is a list of T cell receptor beta chains from one sample in a study of blood T cell repertoires in COVID-19. Sequencing used immunoSEQ multiplex PCR; TCRdb keeps in-frame clones, though not all of them. The table shows tens of thousands of clones, with 80% to 90% occurring only once. The sample consisted of peripheral blood. These receptors originate from a woman older than 75 with COVID-19, enrolled during active disease. CDR3s include the opening cysteine and the closing phenylalanine or tryptophan. The order of the fields is D gene, J gene, clone size, V gene, CDR3 DNA, CDR3 protein. The D gene is left open where the match is weak. Expanded clones are given a class, and other clones once, few, many or no size at all.

>TRBD2|TRBJ2-7|-|TRBV7-2
TGTGCCAGCAGCTTAGAGCGGGAGTCCGAGCAGTACTTC
CASSLERESEQYF
>-|TRBJ1-4|-|TRBV10-3
TGTGCCATCAGGGGGGGAGGGGATGAAAAACTGTTTTTT
CAIRGGGDEKLFF
>-|TRBJ2-7|-|TRBV12-2
TGTGCAAGTCGACAAAGGGACAGGGTCTACGAGCAGTACTTC
CASRQRDRVYEQYF
>TRBD2|TRBJ2-3|-|TRBV4-1
TGCGCCAGCAGCCAAGCGAATCTAGCGGGAGGGGCAGATACGCAGTATTTT
CASSQANLAGGADTQYF
>TRBD1|TRBJ2-1|-|TRBV4-2
TGTGCCAGCAGCCGAAAGTCCGGGACAGGGGACAATGAGCAGTTCTTC
CASSRKSGTGDNEQFF
>-|TRBJ1-6|few|TRBV5-1
TGCGCCAGCAGCTTGTCGAGCCCCCAATTCACCCTCCACTTT
CASSLSSPQFTLHF
>TRBD1|TRBJ1-6|-|TRBV9
TGTGCCAGCAGCGAGACAGGGACTCCCTCCTATAATTCACCCCTCCACTTT
CASSETGTPSYNSPLHF
>-|TRBJ2-2|-|TRBV5-8
TGTGCCAGCAGCTTGAGCCCCGGGACAATGAACACCGGGGAGCTGTTTTTT
CASSLSPGTMNTGELFF
>-|TRBJ1-4|-|TRBV5-6
TGTGCCAGCAGCTTACCTGGCATTAATGAAAAACTGTTTTTT
CASSLPGINEKLFF
>-|TRBJ2-5|once|TRBV18
TGTGCCAGCTCACCATCAGCGGGTGGGGAGACCCAGTACTTC
CASSPSAGGETQYF
>-|TRBJ1-2|few|TRBV29-1
TGCAGCGCGCCTAACCCCGAGGGCTATGGCTACACCTTC
CSAPNPEGYGYTF
>-|TRBJ1-5|-|TRBV19
TGTGCCAGTAGTGAAGTCCCTAAGCCCCAGCATTTT
CASSEVPKPQHF
>-|TRBJ2-3|-|TRBV19
TGTGCCAGTAGTATAGATCGGCGGACCCAGGGGTATGCAGATACGCAGTATTTT
CASSIDRRTQGYADTQYF
>TRBD1|TRBJ1-5|-|TRBV7-2
TGTGCCAGCAGCCTGTACAGGGGTGATCAGCCCCAGCATTTT
CASSLYRGDQPQHF
>TRBD2|TRBJ2-7|-|TRBV19
TGTGCCAGTAGTATAAGTACGGCGGACAGCGGGGGGATCTACGAGCAGTACTTC
CASSISTADSGGIYEQYF
>-|TRBJ1-1|-|TRBV10-3
TGTGCCATCCGGGGAGAGAGGTACACTGAAGCTTTCTTT
CAIRGERYTEAFF
>-|TRBJ2-5|-|TRBV24-1
TGTGCCACCAGTGATTTTTCCGCAGGCCAAGAGACCCAGTACTTC
CATSDFSAGQETQYF
>-|TRBJ1-4|-|TRBV5-8
TGTGCCAGCACCCCAGACTTCGGGGATGAAAAACTGTTTTTT
CASTPDFGDEKLFF
>TRBD2|TRBJ2-1|-|TRBV5-4
TGTGCCAGCAGCTACCGACTAGCGGGGGGACACAATGAGCAGTTCTTC
CASSYRLAGGHNEQFF
>-|TRBJ2-7|-|TRBV12-2
TGTGCAAGTCGCTTAGAACCTGGGCGGGCAGTCGGAAGAGCGGACTACGAGCAGTACTTC
CASRLEPGRAVGRADYEQYF
>TRBD2|TRBJ2-4|-|TRBV5-4
TGTGCCAGCAGCCCCGGGGGGGCCAAAAACATTCAGTACTTC
CASSPGGAKNIQYF
>TRBD2|TRBJ2-5|-|TRBV4-1
TGCGCCAGCAGCCAAAACCTCAATAGCGGGAGCAATCAAGAGACCCAGTACTTC
CASSQNLNSGSNQETQYF
>TRBD2|TRBJ2-1|-|TRBV27
TGTGCCAGCAGCCGCTCTGGGACTAACAATGAGCAGTTCTTC
CASSRSGTNNEQFF
>-|TRBJ2-7|-|TRBV7-2
TGTGCCAGCAGCTTAGATGGGGCAGAGTCCTCCTACGAGCAGTACTTC
CASSLDGAESSYEQYF
>-|TRBJ2-5|-|TRBV18
TGTGCCAGCTCACCGGACCGGAGGGAAGAGACCCAGTACTTC
CASSPDRREETQYF
>-|TRBJ1-5|many|TRBV4-1
TGCGCCAGCAGCCAAGATCCCGGGACACCTTACAATCAGCCCCAGCATTTT
CASSQDPGTPYNQPQHF
>TRBD2|TRBJ2-7|few|TRBV20-1
TGCCGGAGCGGGATAGTTGACGAGCAGTACTTC
CRSGIVDEQYF